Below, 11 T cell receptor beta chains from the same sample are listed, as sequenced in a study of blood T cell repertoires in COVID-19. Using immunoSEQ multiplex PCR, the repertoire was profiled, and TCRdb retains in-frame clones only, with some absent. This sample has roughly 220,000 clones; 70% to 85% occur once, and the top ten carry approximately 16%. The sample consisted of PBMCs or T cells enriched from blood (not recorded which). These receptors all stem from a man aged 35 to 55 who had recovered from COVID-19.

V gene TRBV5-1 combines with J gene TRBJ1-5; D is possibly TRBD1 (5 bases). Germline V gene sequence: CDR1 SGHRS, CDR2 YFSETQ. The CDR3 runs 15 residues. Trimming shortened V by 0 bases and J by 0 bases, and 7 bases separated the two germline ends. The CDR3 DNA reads TGCGCCAGCAGCTTGGAAGGACATAGCAATCAGCCCCAGCATTTT. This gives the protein CASSLEGHSNQPQHF. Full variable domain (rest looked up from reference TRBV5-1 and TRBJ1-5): KAGVTQTPRYLIKTRGQQVTLSCSPISGHRSVSWYQQTPGQGLQFLFEYFSETQRNKGNFPGRFSGRQFSNSRSEMNVSTLELGDSALYLCASSLEGHSNQPQHFGDGTRLSIL.

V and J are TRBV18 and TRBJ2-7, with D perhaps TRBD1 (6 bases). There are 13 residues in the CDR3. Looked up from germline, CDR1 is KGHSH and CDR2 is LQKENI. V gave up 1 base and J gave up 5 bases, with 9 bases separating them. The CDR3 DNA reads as TGTGCCAGCTCACCACAGTACAGGGACGAGCAGTACTTC. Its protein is CASSPQYRDEQYF.

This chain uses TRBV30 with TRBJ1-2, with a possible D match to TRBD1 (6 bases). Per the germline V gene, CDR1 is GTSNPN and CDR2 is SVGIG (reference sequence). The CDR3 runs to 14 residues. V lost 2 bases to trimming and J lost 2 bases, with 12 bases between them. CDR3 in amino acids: CAWSPGTRNYGYTF. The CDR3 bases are TGTGCCTGGAGTCCCGGGACACGGAACTATGGCTACACCTTC.

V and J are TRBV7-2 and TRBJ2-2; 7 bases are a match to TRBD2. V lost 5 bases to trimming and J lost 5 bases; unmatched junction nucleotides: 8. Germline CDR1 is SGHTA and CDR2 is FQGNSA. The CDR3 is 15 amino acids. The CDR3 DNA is TGTGCCAGCAGCCCCGGGGCTAGCGGTACCGGGGAGCTGTTTTTT. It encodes CASSPGASGTGELFF.

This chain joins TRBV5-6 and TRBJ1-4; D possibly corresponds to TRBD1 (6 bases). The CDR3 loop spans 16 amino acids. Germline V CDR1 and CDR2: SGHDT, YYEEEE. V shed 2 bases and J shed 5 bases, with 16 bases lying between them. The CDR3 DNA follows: TGTGCCAGCAGCTTACTATTCGGGCAGGGGAATGAAAAACTGTTTTTT. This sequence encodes CASSLLFGQGNEKLFF.

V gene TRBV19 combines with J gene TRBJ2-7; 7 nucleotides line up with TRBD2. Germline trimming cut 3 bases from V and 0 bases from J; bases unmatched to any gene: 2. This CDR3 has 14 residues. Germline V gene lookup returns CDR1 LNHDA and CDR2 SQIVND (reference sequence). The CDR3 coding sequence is TGTGCCAGTAGTATCAGCGGGAACTCCTACGAGCAGTACTTC. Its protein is CASSISGNSYEQYF.

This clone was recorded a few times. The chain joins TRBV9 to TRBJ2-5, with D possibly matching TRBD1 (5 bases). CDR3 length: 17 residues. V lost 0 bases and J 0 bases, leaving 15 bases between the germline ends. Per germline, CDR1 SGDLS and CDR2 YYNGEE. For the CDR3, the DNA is TGTGCCAGCAGCGTAGGGGCAAGGGGATCGGACCAAGAGACCCAGTACTTC. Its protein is CASSVGARGSDQETQYF.

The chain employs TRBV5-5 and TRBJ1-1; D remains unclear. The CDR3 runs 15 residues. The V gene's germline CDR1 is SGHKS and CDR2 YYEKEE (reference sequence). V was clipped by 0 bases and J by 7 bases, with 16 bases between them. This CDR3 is CASSLVTEERDEAFF. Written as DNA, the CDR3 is TGTGCCAGCAGCTTGGTAACCGAAGAGCGAGATGAAGCTTTCTTT.

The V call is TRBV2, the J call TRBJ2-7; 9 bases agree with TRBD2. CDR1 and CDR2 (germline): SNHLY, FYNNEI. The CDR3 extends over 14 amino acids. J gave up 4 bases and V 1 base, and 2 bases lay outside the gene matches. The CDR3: CASSEGLADYEQYF. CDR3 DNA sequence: TGTGCCAGCAGTGAAGGACTAGCGGATTACGAGCAGTACTTC.

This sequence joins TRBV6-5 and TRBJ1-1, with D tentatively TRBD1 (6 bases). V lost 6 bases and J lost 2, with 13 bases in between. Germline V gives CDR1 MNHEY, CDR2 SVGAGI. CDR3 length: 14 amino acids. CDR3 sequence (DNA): TGTGCCAGCAGCGCAGGGGTTGGCAACACTGAAGCTTTCTTT. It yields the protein CASSAGVGNTEAFF.

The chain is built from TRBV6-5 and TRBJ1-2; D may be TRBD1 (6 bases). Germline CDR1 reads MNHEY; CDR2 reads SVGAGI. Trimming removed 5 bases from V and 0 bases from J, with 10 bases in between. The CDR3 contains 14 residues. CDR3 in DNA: TGTGCCAGCAGTCCGGGACATACTAACTATGGCTACACCTTC. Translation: CASSPGHTNYGYTF.